The rows below give T cell receptor beta chains drawn from one sample of a study of control samples from healthy donors and cancer patients. Sequenced by immunoSEQ multiplex PCR; TCRdb stores in-frame clones only, minus some. The sample has about 140,000 clones; 80% to 95% are singletons. Sequencing was performed on blood. Source of these receptors: a man younger than 45 in good health. The CDR3 runs from the conserved cysteine through the conserved F or W. The order of the fields is CDR3 DNA, CDR3 protein, V gene, D gene, clone size, J gene. A D gene is named only where the DNA matches it firmly. For some rows the clone size is stated as once, few or many, or as a class when expanded; others skip it.

CDR3nt: TGTGCCAGCAGCCAAGATTTGGGGACCGGACGGTTCTTC
CDR3aa: CASSQDLGTGRFF
v_gene: TRBV14
d_gene: -
abundance: -
j_gene: TRBJ2-1

CDR3nt: TGTGCCAGCAGTCGACAGGGACAAGAGACCCAGTACTTC
CDR3aa: CASSRQGQETQYF
v_gene: TRBV28
d_gene: TRBD1
abundance: -
j_gene: TRBJ2-5

CDR3nt: TGCAGTGCTATCAACCAAGAGACCCAGTACTTC
CDR3aa: CSAINQETQYF
v_gene: TRBV20-1
d_gene: -
abundance: -
j_gene: TRBJ2-5

CDR3nt: TGCGCCAGCGGGGAAAGAGAGACCCAGTACTTC
CDR3aa: CASGERETQYF
v_gene: TRBV23-1
d_gene: -
abundance: -
j_gene: TRBJ2-5

CDR3nt: TGCGCCAGCAGCCCCAGGACTAGCGGGAGGGAGACCCAGTACTTC
CDR3aa: CASSPRTSGRETQYF
v_gene: TRBV4-1
d_gene: TRBD2
abundance: -
j_gene: TRBJ2-5

CDR3nt: TGTGCCACCAGTGATTTTCGGACACATGAAGCTTTCTTT
CDR3aa: CATSDFRTHEAFF
v_gene: TRBV24-1
d_gene: -
abundance: few
j_gene: TRBJ1-1

CDR3nt: TGCGCCAGCAGCCTGACGATGGGTCGAGGCACTGAAGCTTTCTTT
CDR3aa: CASSLTMGRGTEAFF
v_gene: TRBV5-1
d_gene: -
abundance: -
j_gene: TRBJ1-1

CDR3nt: TGTGCCAGCACGGCGGGACAGGGGGCAGGGGGCTACACCTTC
CDR3aa: CASTAGQGAGGYTF
v_gene: TRBV28
d_gene: TRBD1
abundance: -
j_gene: TRBJ1-2

CDR3nt: TGTGCCAGCAGTCCGGCGCAAACAGGGATTGAAAAACTGTTTTTT
CDR3aa: CASSPAQTGIEKLFF
v_gene: TRBV2
d_gene: -
abundance: few
j_gene: TRBJ1-4

CDR3nt: TGCGCCAGCAGCCAACAGGGAATCCACGAGCAGTACTTC
CDR3aa: CASSQQGIHEQYF
v_gene: TRBV4-1
d_gene: -
abundance: -
j_gene: TRBJ2-7

CDR3nt: TGTGCCAGTAAACCGGAATATAATTCACCCCTCCACTTT
CDR3aa: CASKPEYNSPLHF
v_gene: TRBV28
d_gene: -
abundance: -
j_gene: TRBJ1-6

CDR3nt: TGTGCCAGTTCAAGAACCGCCCTGAACACTGAAGCTTTCTTT
CDR3aa: CASSRTALNTEAFF
v_gene: TRBV28
d_gene: -
abundance: -
j_gene: TRBJ1-1

CDR3nt: TGTGCCAGCAGTTCGGGACAGGGAGGTCCCTATGGCTACACCTTC
CDR3aa: CASSSGQGGPYGYTF
v_gene: TRBV2
d_gene: TRBD1
abundance: -
j_gene: TRBJ1-2

CDR3nt: TGCAGCGTCAGACAGGCAACCGGCACTGAAGCTTTCTTT
CDR3aa: CSVRQATGTEAFF
v_gene: TRBV29-1
d_gene: -
abundance: -
j_gene: TRBJ1-1

CDR3nt: TGTGCCAGCAGTTCAGGGAATACCTACGAGCAGTACTTC
CDR3aa: CASSSGNTYEQYF
v_gene: TRBV27
d_gene: -
abundance: -
j_gene: TRBJ2-7

CDR3nt: TGTGCCAGCAGCCCCCGGACAGGGCCCCAGCATTTT
CDR3aa: CASSPRTGPQHF
v_gene: TRBV7-9
d_gene: TRBD1
abundance: -
j_gene: TRBJ1-5

CDR3nt: TGCAGTGTGGGACTAGCATCGTACAATGAGCAGTTCTTC
CDR3aa: CSVGLASYNEQFF
v_gene: TRBV29-1
d_gene: TRBD2
abundance: -
j_gene: TRBJ2-1

CDR3nt: TGCAGCGTGGCAAAAACCGGGGAGCTGTTTTTT
CDR3aa: CSVAKTGELFF
v_gene: TRBV29-1
d_gene: -
abundance: once
j_gene: TRBJ2-2

CDR3nt: TGTGCCACCAGCAGACTACAGGGGGCACTCTCCTACGAGCAGTACTTC
CDR3aa: CATSRLQGALSYEQYF
v_gene: TRBV15
d_gene: TRBD1
abundance: once
j_gene: TRBJ2-7

CDR3nt: TGTGCCAGCAGTGAATTGGGCGGAGGGGCAGATACGCAGTATTTT
CDR3aa: CASSELGGGADTQYF
v_gene: TRBV6-1
d_gene: -
abundance: few
j_gene: TRBJ2-3

CDR3nt: TGTGCCACCAGCAGAGACGGCAGCCTTTCCGAGCTGTTTTTT
CDR3aa: CATSRDGSLSELFF
v_gene: TRBV15
d_gene: -
abundance: once
j_gene: TRBJ2-2

CDR3nt: TGTGCCAGCAGTTACGGGACAGCATCCTACGAGCAGTACTTC
CDR3aa: CASSYGTASYEQYF
v_gene: TRBV6-6
d_gene: TRBD1
abundance: once
j_gene: TRBJ2-7

CDR3nt: TGTGCCAGCAGCTCGGGCAGGGGGGGATATGGCTACACCTTC
CDR3aa: CASSSGRGGYGYTF
v_gene: TRBV7-9
d_gene: TRBD1
abundance: -
j_gene: TRBJ1-2

CDR3nt: TGTGCCAGCGGACCCAGACAGCTGTATTCACCCCTCCACTTT
CDR3aa: CASGPRQLYSPLHF
v_gene: TRBV28
d_gene: -
abundance: -
j_gene: TRBJ1-6

CDR3nt: TGTGCCAGCAGTGTTTTACAGGCAAATCAGCCCCAGCATTTT
CDR3aa: CASSVLQANQPQHF
v_gene: TRBV2
d_gene: -
abundance: -
j_gene: TRBJ1-5

CDR3nt: TGCAGCGTTGCCGTTCCGGGACAGAACGGCGTCGAGCAGTACTTC
CDR3aa: CSVAVPGQNGVEQYF
v_gene: TRBV29-1
d_gene: TRBD1
abundance: -
j_gene: TRBJ2-7

CDR3nt: TGTGCCAGCAGTTTTTCGCTTCTCTCTGGAAACACCATATATTTT
CDR3aa: CASSFSLLSGNTIYF
v_gene: TRBV28
d_gene: -
abundance: once
j_gene: TRBJ1-3

CDR3nt: TGTGCCAGCAGCCAAAGTATCCTAGCGGGAGAGTACGGTACGCAGTATTTT
CDR3aa: CASSQSILAGEYGTQYF
v_gene: TRBV3-1/TRBV3-2
d_gene: TRBD2
abundance: once
j_gene: TRBJ2-3

CDR3nt: TGCAGTGCTAGTGTGCAGGGTTCAGAAAAACTGTTTTTT
CDR3aa: CSASVQGSEKLFF
v_gene: TRBV20-1
d_gene: -
abundance: -
j_gene: TRBJ1-4

CDR3nt: TGTGCCAGCAGTTCCCCTCGTCCCAGGGGCGACGAGCAGTACTTC
CDR3aa: CASSSPRPRGDEQYF
v_gene: TRBV6-6
d_gene: -
abundance: -
j_gene: TRBJ2-7